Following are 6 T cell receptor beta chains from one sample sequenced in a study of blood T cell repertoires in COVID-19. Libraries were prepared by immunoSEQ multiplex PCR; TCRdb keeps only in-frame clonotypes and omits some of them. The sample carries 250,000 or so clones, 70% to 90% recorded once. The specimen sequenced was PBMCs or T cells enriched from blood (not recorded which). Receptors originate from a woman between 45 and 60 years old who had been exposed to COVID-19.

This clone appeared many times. The chain's CDR3 is CASRRGNSNQPQHF. DNA of the CDR3: TGTGCCAGCAGGAGAGGGAATAGCAATCAGCCCCAGCATTTT. The chain combines TRBV6-5 with TRBJ1-5; D is unclear. Germline V gene lookup returns CDR1 MNHEY and CDR2 SVGAGI. The CDR3 spans 14 residues. The germline V and J ends were trimmed by 6 bases and 0 bases, with 9 bases remaining between them.

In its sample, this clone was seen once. The CDR3 sequence: CASSLRRGRTEAFF. The CDR3 region has the DNA TGTGCCAGCAGTTTACGACGGGGGAGGACTGAAGCTTTCTTT. The V call is TRBV6-2 or TRBV6-3, the J call TRBJ1-1; tentatively, D is TRBD1 (5 bases). Germline V gene data show CDR1 as MNHEY and CDR2 as SVGEGT. The CDR3 is 14 amino acids. V gave up 4 bases and J gave up 5 bases, with 14 bases separating them.

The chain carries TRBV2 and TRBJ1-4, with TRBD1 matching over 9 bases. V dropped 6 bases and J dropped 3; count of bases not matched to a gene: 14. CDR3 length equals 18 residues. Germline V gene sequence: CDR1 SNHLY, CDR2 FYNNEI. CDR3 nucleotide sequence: TGTGCCAGCAGCCGACCCGGGACAGGGACCCAATCTAATGAAAAACTGTTTTTT. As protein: CASSRPGTGTQSNEKLFF.

In nucleotides, the CDR3 is TGTGCCAGCACCCCCCTAGCGGGGCTCTACAATGAGCAGTTCTTC. This translates into CASTPLAGLYNEQFF. The chain combines TRBV5-4 with TRBJ2-1; 9 bases are a match to TRBD2. CDR1 and CDR2 from the germline V gene are SGHNT and YYREEE (reference sequence). The CDR3 totals 15 residues. J lost 3 bases, V lost 6 bases, and 7 bases had no gene match.

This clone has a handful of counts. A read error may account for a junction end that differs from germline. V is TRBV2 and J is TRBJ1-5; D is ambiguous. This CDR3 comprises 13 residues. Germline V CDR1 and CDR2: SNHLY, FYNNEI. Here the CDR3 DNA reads TGTGCCAGCAGTGAATATGCCGTTCAGGCCCAGCATTTT. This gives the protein CASSEYAVQAQHF.

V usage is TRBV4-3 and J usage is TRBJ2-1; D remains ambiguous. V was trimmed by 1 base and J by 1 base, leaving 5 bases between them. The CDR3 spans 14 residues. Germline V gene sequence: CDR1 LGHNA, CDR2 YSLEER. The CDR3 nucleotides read TGCGCCAGCAGCCAAGGGGCTTCCTACAATGAGCAGTTCTTC. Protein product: CASSQGASYNEQFF.